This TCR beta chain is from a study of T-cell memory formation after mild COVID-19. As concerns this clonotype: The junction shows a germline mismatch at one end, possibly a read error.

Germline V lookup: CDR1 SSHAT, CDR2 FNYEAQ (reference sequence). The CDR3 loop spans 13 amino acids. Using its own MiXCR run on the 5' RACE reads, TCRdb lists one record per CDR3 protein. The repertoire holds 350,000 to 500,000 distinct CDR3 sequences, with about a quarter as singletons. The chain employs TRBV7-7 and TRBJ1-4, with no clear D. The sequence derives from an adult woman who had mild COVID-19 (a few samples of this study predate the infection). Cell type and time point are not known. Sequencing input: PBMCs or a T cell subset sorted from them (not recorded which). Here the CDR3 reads CASSPSFQEKLFF. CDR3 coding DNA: TGTGCTAGCAGCCCTAGCTTCCAGGAAAAACTGTTTTTT.